This TCR beta chain was sequenced in a study of identical twins. Points from the study as a whole: The degree of excess twin sharing was weaker in beta out-of-frame sequences.

Comments on this clonotype: Its specificity is not known.

Template switching supplied a universal primer site; unique molecular identifiers were carried on the cDNA. TCRdb reprocessed the 5' RACE reads via MiXCR and lists one record per CDR3 protein. The sample lists 1.5 million to 2 million distinct CDR3 sequences; about 32% were seen once. Every one of the donors was a healthy Caucasian. The CDR3 consists of 16 residues. Between the trimmed V and J ends, which lost 4 bases and 2 bases, there was a span of 17 bases. Sample: cord blood. This TCR derives from a newborn girl in good health. This rearrangement joins TRBV12-3 or TRBV12-4 to TRBJ1-2, with a tentative D call TRBD1 (5 bases). CDR3 bases: TGTGCCAGCAGTTGGGACTGGGACGGCGAGAACTATGGCTACACCTTC. This sequence encodes CASSWDWDGENYGYTF.